The clone carrying this T cell receptor beta chain has a count of ten or more. Germline values: CDR1 LGHNA, CDR2 YSLEER. This CDR3 region has 14 residues. J gave up 4 bases and V 4 bases, and 4 bases lay outside the gene matches. Both TCRalpha and TCRbeta chains were reverse transcribed with V-gene-specific primers. Using a constant-region primer together with a V-primer adapter, TCRs were subjected to around 20 PCR cycles of amplification. Each CDR3 protein is one row after TCRdb ran MiXCR on the reads. The profile shows fewer than 90,000 distinct CDR3 sequences, under 20% of them singletons. The sample is drawn from a study of low-dose radiotherapy and immunotherapy resistance in tumors. Time point meaning: before trial treatment.

J is TRBJ1-1 and V is TRBV4-3; 9 bases are a match to TRBD1. This TCR was sampled from a male donor with prostate cancer. Here the sequenced sample was PBMCs, taken before treatment. The CDR3 DNA follows: TGCGCCAGCAGCCTCACAGGGGGCGGCACTGAAGCTTTCTTT. Its translation: CASSLTGGGTEAFF.